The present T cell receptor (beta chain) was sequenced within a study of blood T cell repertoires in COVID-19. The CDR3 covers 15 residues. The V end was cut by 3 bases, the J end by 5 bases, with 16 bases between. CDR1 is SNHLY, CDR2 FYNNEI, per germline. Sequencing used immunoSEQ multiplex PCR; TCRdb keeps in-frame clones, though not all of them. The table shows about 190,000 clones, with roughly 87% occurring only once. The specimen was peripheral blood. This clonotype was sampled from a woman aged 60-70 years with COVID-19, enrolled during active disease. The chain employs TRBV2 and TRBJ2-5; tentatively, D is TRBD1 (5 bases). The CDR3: CASSEGHSKGETQYF. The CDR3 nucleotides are TGTGCCAGCAGTGAGGGGCACTCCAAGGGGGAGACCCAGTACTTC.